Listed here are 2 T cell receptor beta chains from one sample, sequenced in a study of OX40 agonist ivuxolimab in advanced cancers. Sequenced by immunoSEQ multiplex PCR; TCRdb stores in-frame clones only, minus some. Of around 60,000 clones listed, around 80% are singletons. The input for sequencing was CD4+ or CD8+ T cells sorted from blood, taken in a trial of the OX40 agonist ivuxolimab. The source is an adult with an advanced solid tumor such as melanoma, head and neck, liver or kidney cancer.

The CDR3 DNA is TGTGCCAGCACCCGGGATGTGGCCGACAATGAGCAGTTCTTC. This gives the protein CASTRDVADNEQFF. This chain connects TRBV6-5 to TRBJ2-1; possibly TRBD2 for D (5 bases). Germline assignment: CDR1 MNHEY and CDR2 SVGAGI. This CDR3 is built from 14 residues. Between the trimmed V and J ends, which lost 7 bases and 5 bases, there was a span of 15 bases.

The rearrangement uses TRBV18 and TRBJ1-2; D perhaps matches TRBD1 (6 bases). From germline, CDR1 is KGHSH and CDR2 LQKENI. This CDR3 spans 13 amino acids. V was pared by 4 bases and J by 7 bases, with 13 bases between. CDR3 in amino acids: CASSRGPEGGYTF. The CDR3 DNA reads as TGTGCCAGCTCACGGGGGCCCGAGGGTGGCTACACCTTC.